The 5 T cell receptor beta chains reported below all come from one sample, sequenced in a study of T cells in Graves' hyperthyroidism and ophthalmopathy. Amplification of TCR beta CDR3 regions was performed using RNA transcripts as template. Primed by the HTBI set, a first-round RT-PCR was run on the TCR CDR3. MiXCR, run by TCRdb on the multiplex PCR reads, gives a single entry per CDR3 protein. Of hundreds of thousands of distinct CDR3 sequences listed, roughly 20% are singletons. Input material: blood. These receptors were collected from a man aged 25-40 years with Graves' ophthalmopathy.

This clonotype was picked up a small number of times. The rearrangement joins TRBV20-1 to TRBJ2-2; tentatively, D is TRBD1 (5 bases). Trimming took 2 bases from V and 1 from J, leaving 8 bases between them. Germline V gene lookup returns CDR1 DFQATT and CDR2 SNEGSKA (reference sequence). The CDR3 runs to 14 residues. CDR3 protein: CSARRQRNTGELFF. The CDR3 DNA reads as TGCAGTGCTAGACGACAGAGGAACACCGGGGAGCTGTTTTTT.

V usage is TRBV18 and J usage is TRBJ2-5; D may be TRBD2 (5 bases). CDR1 KGHSH and CDR2 LQKENI come from the germline V gene. V lost 3 bases to trimming and J lost 5 bases, with 13 bases between them. CDR3 length equals 14 residues. The CDR3 nucleotides are TGTGCCAGCTCACCTTTCGAGGGTTTGGAGACCCAGTACTTC. It encodes CASSPFEGLETQYF.

This clonotype was recorded many times. The rearrangement uses TRBV11-2 and TRBJ2-1, with TRBD2 matching over 14 bases. Germline values: CDR1 SGHAT, CDR2 FQNNGV. V was pared by 1 base and J by 0 bases, with 8 bases of the junction left unmatched. The CDR3 extends over 20 amino acids. Written as DNA, the CDR3 is TGTGCCAGCAGCTTAGTGACTAGCGGGAGGGTGAGGCTCTCCTACAATGAGCAGTTCTTC. It is translated as CASSLVTSGRVRLSYNEQFF. Looking up the rest from reference TRBV11-2 and TRBJ2-1 gives the full variable domain: EAGVAQSPRYKIIEKRQSVAFWCNPISGHATLYWYQQILGQGPKLLIQFQNNGVVDDSQLPKDRFSAERLKGVDSTLKIQPAKLEDSAVYLCASSLVTSGRVRLSYNEQFFGPGTRLTVL.

This clonotype was detected only a few times. The chain employs TRBV25-1 and TRBJ2-5; the D call may be TRBD1 or TRBD2 (5 bases each). V shed 5 bases and J shed 4 bases, with 17 bases lying between them. The germline CDR1 and CDR2 sequences are MGHDK and SYGVNS. The CDR3 contains 15 residues. The CDR3 spells CASSIIGDGTETQYF. CDR3 coding DNA: TGTGCCAGCAGTATAATAGGGGACGGAACAGAGACCCAGTACTTC.

The CDR3 DNA is TGCGCCAGCAGCCAAGCTCCTCAGGGGGCGGGGGAAAAACTGTTTTTT. Its protein is CASSQAPQGAGEKLFF. This chain links TRBV4-3 with TRBJ1-4, with 8 bases identical to TRBD1. CDR1 LGHNA and CDR2 YSLEER come from the germline V gene. V gave up 1 base and J gave up 8 bases; unmatched junction bases: 9. The CDR3 length is 16 residues.